The TCR beta chain under discussion was sequenced for a study of cytomegalovirus exposure and HLA in healthy donors. General study points: Most observed TCR sequences were rare, whereas some public TCRs were detected in many donors. Among TCR beta chains, those listed as cytomegalovirus-associated numbered some 160.

The study drew the donors from its roughly 130-subject validation cohort, separate from the roughly 700-subject first cohort. The CDR3 has 16 amino acids. Deletions cut 0 bases from V and 5 bases from J, with 11 bases between. The germline CDR1 and CDR2 sequences are MNHNS and SASEGT. This clone was observed a handful of times. The antigen remains undetermined. Clones were sequenced by immunoSEQ multiplex PCR, and TCRdb holds only the in-frame ones, with some missing. The sample holds some 150,000 clones; roughly 91% are singletons and the top ten take 2.5% to 3.5%. The sequenced material came from PBMCs. The chain uses TRBV6-1 and TRBJ1-6, with TRBD1 as a possible D gene (5 bases). The sequence came from a man aged 18 to 30 in good health and CMV-seronegative. For the CDR3, the DNA is TGTGCCAGCAGTGAAGCTGCACAGGTGAATAATTCACCCCTCCACTTT. It encodes CASSEAAQVNNSPLHF.